The sequence of this T cell receptor beta chain was determined in a study of shared clonotypes between healthy human individuals. About the research overall: Sampling drew on donors who were two women and a few men aged 18 to 49. Study outcomes and limitations: Clonotype sharing among donors was thought likely to change with sequencing depth.

Points on this clone: Its antigen is unknown.

PCR replicates performed on unsorted PBMC used 300 to 350 ng DNA, around 33,000 T cell genomes. The data were produced by immunoSEQ multiplex PCR, yet TCRdb's version contains in-frame clones alone and is incomplete. The sample has about 470,000 clones, around 75% seen once. Germline V CDR1 and CDR2: SGHVS, FQNEAQ. V lost 2 bases and J lost 0, with 15 bases in between. This CDR3 spans 17 amino acids. The chain is built from TRBV7-8 and TRBJ2-3; D is ambiguous. The clonotype was recovered from a woman aged 35 to 49 in good health. Some clones in this sample may be carry-over from other donors' samples. Specimen: PBMCs. CDR3 nucleotide sequence: TGTGCCAGCAGCTTAAGTACGGCAGCCACTAGCACAGATACGCAGTATTTT. It encodes CASSLSTAATSTDTQYF.